This T cell receptor beta chain was recorded in a study of blood T cell repertoires in COVID-19 (dated by TCRdb to the early 2020s). Regarding the study in general: Collaborator samples came from the United States, Italy and Spain and covered acute and convalescent phases of COVID-19. The prospective study material was composed of cDNA or gDNA derived from T cells, B-cell-depleted T cells, or PBMCs. Subjects who had been exposed to COVID-19, were actively infected with it, or had recovered from it provided the deeply sampled blood TCRbeta repertoires that made up the dataset. Samples came from the ongoing ImmuneRACE study (first 160 participants) plus 1,254 subjects from 6 global collaborators. A de-identified subject ID, COVID-19 status, age in years and sex were almost always included in the sample metadata. Where HLA class I and class II types were available, the types were taken from metadata supplied by the sample provider, not from assay-based typing. A freely available public database, intended as a resource for researchers studying the immune response to SARS-CoV-2, is where the repertoires were released. Points the paper makes about the study in general: How much clinical and demographic metadata was included differed by source and by participant, and the metadata was provided uncurated.

TCRbeta CDR3 regions were amplified from genomic DNA using the immunoSEQ Assay, a bias-controlled multiplex PCR. From the authors' description of their analysis: The number of nucleated cells in each sample was estimated from the amplification of reference gene primers within the assay. To quantify the absolute abundance of each unique TCRbeta CDR3 rearrangement, sequence reads were collapsed and filtered. For each sample, productive Simpson clonality was calculated as the square root of Simpson's diversity index across productive rearrangements. In its TCRdb copy, this immuneACCESS table keeps in-frame sequences only and misses some clones. Where compared with another copy, unresolved V genes explain less than half of these, and the others have no known cause. That table supplies the V and J calls and clone size; D and trimming were determined from the DNA. This sample holds 150,000 to 200,000 clones; around 80% were observed only once. Jointly, the top ten make up 4.5% to 7.5% of the sample.

Enrolling through a virtual design, the prospective study's participants ranged in age from roughly 18 to 95 years and lived across around 25 United States geographic areas. To assign participants to cohorts, the prospective study relied on clinical history that participants themselves reported in a screening survey and a study questionnaire. Recovered participants in ImmuneRACE Cohort 3 were defined by two consecutive negative NP/OP PCR tests, clearance by a healthcare professional, or resolution of symptoms. Each participant in the prospective study had whole blood, serum and a nasopharyngeal or oropharyngeal swab collected by mobile phlebotomists. Participants in the prospective study had the option to provide additional blood draws and questionnaires over a roughly two-month period. Before DNA extraction, prospective study blood samples were shipped either frozen or at room temperature. The CDR3 numbers 14 residues from cysteine through phenylalanine. CDR3 DNA is the only sequence kept; it has 42 bases, read in frame from the first base. From V the trimming removes 7 bases and from J it removes 4 bases, while the gene matches leave 9 bases of the junction unaccounted for. Via the germline V gene, CDR1 is MNHEY and CDR2 SVGAGI.

With respect to this clone: What antigen it recognizes has not been identified. Base qualities are not provided; no much larger clone lies one nucleotide away.

This TCR came from a man in his forties who had recovered from COVID-19. Input material: PBMCs or T cells enriched from blood (not recorded which). The rearrangement joined TRBV6-5 to TRBJ1-1, with 7 bases matching TRBD1. The CDR3 here reads CASTRDRRFTEAFF. The DNA is as follows: TGTGCCAGCACTCGGGACAGAAGATTCACTGAAGCTTTCTTT.